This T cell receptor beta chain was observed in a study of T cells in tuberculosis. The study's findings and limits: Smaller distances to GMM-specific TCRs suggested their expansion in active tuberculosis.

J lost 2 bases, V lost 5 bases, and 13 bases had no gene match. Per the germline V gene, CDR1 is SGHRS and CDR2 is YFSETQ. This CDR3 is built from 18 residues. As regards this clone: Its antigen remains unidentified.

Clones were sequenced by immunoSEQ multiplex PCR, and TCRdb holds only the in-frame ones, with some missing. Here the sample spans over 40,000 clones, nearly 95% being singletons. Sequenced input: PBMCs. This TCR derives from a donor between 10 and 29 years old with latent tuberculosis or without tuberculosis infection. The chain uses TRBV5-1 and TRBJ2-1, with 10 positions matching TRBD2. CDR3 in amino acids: CASRSGLAGEAAYNEQFF. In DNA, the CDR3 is TGCGCCAGCAGAAGTGGGCTAGCGGGAGAGGCGGCCTACAATGAGCAGTTCTTC.